This is a list of T cell receptor beta chains from one sample in a study of blood T cell repertoires in COVID-19. This table comes from immunoSEQ multiplex PCR, and its TCRdb copy is limited to in-frame clones, with some not included. The table lists more than 250,000 clones, around nine tenths of them singletons. The sample was PBMCs or T cells enriched from blood (not recorded which). Receptors were obtained from a woman in her late teens or twenties who had recovered from COVID-19. Both conserved end residues are part of each CDR3. D genes are given only for firm matches. Clone size is shown for a subset of rows, as once, few, many or a class of expanded clone.

d_call cdr3_length clone_size j_call v_call cdr3_nt cdr3_aa
TRBD1 14 NA TRBJ1-2 TRBV9 TGTGCCAGCAGCGTACGAGCAGGGGGCTATGGCTACACCTTC CASSVRAGGYGYTF
TRBD1 16 few TRBJ1-1 TRBV7-3 TGTGCCAGCAGCCCCTCGACAGGGGCAATGAACACTGAAGCTTTCTTT CASSPSTGAMNTEAFF
TRBD1 16 NA TRBJ1-1 TRBV27 TGTGCCAGCAGCCCGATAAGGACAGGGGACAACACTGAAGCTTTCTTT CASSPIRTGDNTEAFF
TRBD2 18 NA TRBJ2-1 TRBV20-1 TGCAGTGCTAGTAGGGTCCTAGCGGGGGAATTCTCCTACAATGAGCAGTTCTTC CSASRVLAGEFSYNEQFF
TRBD1 14 NA TRBJ2-7 TRBV11-1 TGTGCCAGCAGCTTTGGACAGGGAAACTACGAGCAGTACTTC CASSFGQGNYEQYF
NA 14 NA TRBJ1-2 TRBV6-9 TGTGCCAGCAGTAATTTGCGGAGTCTCTATGGCTACACCTTC CASSNLRSLYGYTF
NA 12 NA TRBJ2-2 TRBV19 TGTGCCAGTAGTCTCCGGGTCGGGGAGCTGTTTTTT CASSLRVGELFF
NA 13 NA TRBJ1-1 TRBV6-1 TGTGCCAGCAGTGAATTGGGGAGCACTGAAGCTTTCTTT CASSELGSTEAFF
TRBD1 14 NA TRBJ1-5 TRBV7-2 TGTGCCAGCAGCTTATTACAGGGGACCCAGCCCCAGCATTTT CASSLLQGTQPQHF
NA 19 NA TRBJ2-1 TRBV14 TGTGCCAGCAGCCAAGGGTCAATCCCGGACAGTGGATCCTACAATGAGCAGTTCTTC CASSQGSIPDSGSYNEQFF
NA 15 NA TRBJ1-4 TRBV5-4 TGTGCCAGCAGCTTGCGGGCAGGGACTAAAGAAAAACTGTTTTTT CASSLRAGTKEKLFF
TRBD2 17 NA TRBJ2-3 TRBV4-3 TGCGCCAGCAGCCAAGGGGGGGGACTAGCGGGTACAGATACGCAGTATTTT CASSQGGGLAGTDTQYF
NA 13 NA TRBJ1-4 TRBV30 TGTGCCTCATCGTCAGGGCCTAATGAAAAACTGTTTTTT CASSSGPNEKLFF
TRBD1 16 NA TRBJ1-2 TRBV6-1 TGTGCCAGCAGTGCAACCGGGACAGGACCTGCCTATGGCTACACCTTC CASSATGTGPAYGYTF
TRBD2 15 NA TRBJ2-1 TRBV7-6 TGTGCCAGCAGCTTACTAGCGGGTGACTACAATGAGCAGTTCTTC CASSLLAGDYNEQFF
TRBD1 13 NA TRBJ1-2 TRBV6-5 TGTGCCAGCAGTTACAGGACAGGCCATGGCTACACCTTC CASSYRTGHGYTF
NA 17 NA TRBJ2-6 TRBV4-3 TGCGCCAGCAGCCAAGCTTTTCCGGGCTCTGGGGCCAACGTCCTGACTTTC CASSQAFPGSGANVLTF
NA 13 NA TRBJ1-1 TRBV6-5 TGTGCCAGCAGTCCCCAGGGTTACACTGAAGCTTTCTTT CASSPQGYTEAFF
NA 13 few TRBJ1-3 TRBV29-1 TGCAGCGTTGAGGGCAGTTTGGGAAACACCATATATTTT CSVEGSLGNTIYF
TRBD1 15 NA TRBJ1-4 TRBV7-2 TGTGCCAGCAGCCTCCAACAGGGGGCGCGTGAAAAACTGTTTTTT CASSLQQGAREKLFF
NA 12 NA TRBJ1-1 TRBV12-3/TRBV12-4 TGTGCCATCAGGACACAAGCAGGAGAAGCTTTCTTT CAIRTQAGEAFF
NA 13 NA TRBJ1-2 TRBV15 TGTGCCACCAGCAGAGACCCGGGATTCGGCTACACCTTC CATSRDPGFGYTF
TRBD1 14 once TRBJ1-2 TRBV14 TGTGCCAGCAGCCAAGTACGGACAGGGAATGGCTACACCTTC CASSQVRTGNGYTF
NA 13 NA TRBJ1-1 TRBV14 TGTGCCAGCAGCCGATACATGAACACTGAAGCTTTCTTT CASSRYMNTEAFF
TRBD1 14 NA TRBJ2-5 TRBV14 TGTGCCAGCAGCCAGACAGGGGGCGGCGAGACCCAGTACTTC CASSQTGGGETQYF
TRBD2 16 NA TRBJ2-1 TRBV9 TGTGCCAGCAGCGCCCTAGCGGGGGGCCGCCACAATGAGCAGTTCTTC CASSALAGGRHNEQFF
TRBD2 16 NA TRBJ2-7 TRBV4-2 TGTGCCAGCAGCCAAGACGGGAGGGGCACCCCCTACGAGCAGTACTTC CASSQDGRGTPYEQYF
NA 13 once TRBJ1-2 TRBV24-1 TGTGCACCAATAAGGGACTGGGGCTATGGCTACACCTTC CAPIRDWGYGYTF
NA 16 NA TRBJ1-3 TRBV2 TGTGCCAGCACCCGAACACAGGGAGTCTCTGGAAACACCATATATTTT CASTRTQGVSGNTIYF
TRBD2 15 NA TRBJ2-3 TRBV28 TGTGCCAGCACCGGACGGGGGGGCGGCACAGATACGCAGTATTTT CASTGRGGGTDTQYF
NA 13 NA TRBJ1-1 TRBV12-3/TRBV12-4 TGTGCCAGCAGTTTTTTACAGAACACTGAAGCTTTCTTT CASSFLQNTEAFF
NA 13 NA TRBJ2-2 TRBV28 TGTGCCAGCAGTTTACCCGTTAGCGGGGAGCTGTTTTTT CASSLPVSGELFF